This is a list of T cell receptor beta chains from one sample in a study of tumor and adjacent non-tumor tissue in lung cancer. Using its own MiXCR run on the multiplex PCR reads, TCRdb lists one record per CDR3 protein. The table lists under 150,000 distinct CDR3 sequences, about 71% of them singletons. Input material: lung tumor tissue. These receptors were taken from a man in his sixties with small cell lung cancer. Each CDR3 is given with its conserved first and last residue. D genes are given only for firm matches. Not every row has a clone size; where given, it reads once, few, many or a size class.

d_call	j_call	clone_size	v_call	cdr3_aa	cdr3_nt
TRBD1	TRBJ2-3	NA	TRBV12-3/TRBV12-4	CASSDRRTGRDTQYF	TGTGCCAGCAGTGACAGGAGGACAGGAAGAGATACGCAGTATTTT
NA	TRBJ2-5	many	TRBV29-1	CSGWIQGVSFQETQYF	TGCAGCGGGTGGATTCAGGGAGTTTCTTTCCAAGAGACCCAGTACTTC
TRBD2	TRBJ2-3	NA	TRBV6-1	CASSEAGAKDRQYF	TGTGCCAGCAGTGAGGCGGGAGCGAAAGATAGGCAGTATTTT
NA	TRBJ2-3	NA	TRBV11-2	CASSSDRDTQCF	TGTGCCAGCAGCTCAGATCGGGATACGCAGTGTTTT
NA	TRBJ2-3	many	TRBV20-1	CSARGSGVGTDTQYF	TGCAGTGCTAGGGGCTCGGGGGTGGGCACAGATACGCAGTATTTT
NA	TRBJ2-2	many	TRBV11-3	CAVPGARNTGELFF	TGTGCTGTCCCAGGGGCTCGGAACACCGGGGAGCTGTTTTTT
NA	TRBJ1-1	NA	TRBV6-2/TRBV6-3	CACNPLRLEAFF	TGTGCCTGCAATCCCCTGAGACTCGAAGCTTTCTTT
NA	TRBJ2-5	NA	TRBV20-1	CSVRENRPETQYF	TGCAGTGTTAGAGAAAACAGGCCTGAGACCCAGTACTTT
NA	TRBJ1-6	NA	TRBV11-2	CASSLERSGGGKSPLHF	TGTGCCAGCAGCTTAGAGCGCTCGGGAGGGGGTAAATCACCCCTCCACTTT
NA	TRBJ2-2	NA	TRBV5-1	CASSLAGPGSTGELFF	TGCGCCAGCAGCTTGGCGGGACCAGGAAGCACCGGGGAGCTGTTTTTT
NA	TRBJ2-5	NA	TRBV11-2	CTSSLYGETQYF	TGTACCAGCAGCTTATATGGAGAGACCCAATACTTC
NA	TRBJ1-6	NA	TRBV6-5	CTSSYPGRRSPLHF	TGTACCAGCAGTTATCCCGGGAGGCGGTCACCCCTACACTTC
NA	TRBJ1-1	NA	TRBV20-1	CSAAAAMYTEAFF	TGCAGTGCTGCGGCAGCCATGTACACTGAAGCTTTCTTT
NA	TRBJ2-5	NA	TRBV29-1	CSVMLTAETQYF	TGCAGCGTTATGCTGACAGCAGAGACCCAGTACTTC
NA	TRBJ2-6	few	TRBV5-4	CASSPPGPMGANVLTF	TGTGCCAGCAGCCCCCCAGGCCCAATGGGGGCCAACGTCCTGACTTTC
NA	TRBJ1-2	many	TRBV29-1	CSVVQTFYGYTF	TGCAGCGTGGTTCAGACCTTCTATGGCTACACCTTC